This T cell receptor (beta chain) emerged from a study of memory CD4+ T cells and cytomegalovirus serostatus. For the study at large: Healthy Belgian adult donors included roughly nine CMV-positive and 24 CMV-negative people. Study-wide findings and caveats: The CMV-associated TCR signature appears largely within the CD4+ memory repertoire.

Single viable CD3+CD4+CD8-CD45RO+ cells were sorted as the memory CD4+ T cells. Serostatus was set by detecting CMV pp150, pp28, p38, p52 IgG. CD4+ T cells were isolated by positive magnetic selection. Sequencing was performed with immunoSEQ multiplex PCR; in TCRdb, only in-frame clones are kept and a portion is missing. Among over 50,000 clones listed, approximately 78% were seen once. As concerns this clone: Its specificity is not known.

The CDR3 is made up of 15 amino acids. Losses at the gene ends were 2 bases for V and 4 bases for J; bases not matched to a gene: 7. The germline gives CDR1 SGHRS, CDR2 YFSETQ. What was sequenced was memory CD4+ T cells from blood. The rearrangement joins TRBV5-1 to TRBJ2-3, with 7 nucleotides matching TRBD1. The receptor was isolated from an adult in good health and CMV-seronegative. CDR3 nucleotide sequence: TGCGCCAGCAGCTTAGGTGGGACAGCTGCAGATACGCAGTATTTT. Its translation is CASSLGGTAADTQYF. Full variable domain (missing parts from reference TRBV5-1 and TRBJ2-3): KAGVTQTPRYLIKTRGQQVTLSCSPISGHRSVSWYQQTPGQGLQFLFEYFSETQRNKGNFPGRFSGRQFSNSRSEMNVSTLELGDSALYLCASSLGGTAADTQYFGPGTRLTVL.